The clone carrying this TCR beta chain was detected many times. The data stem from a study of T cells in Graves' hyperthyroidism and ophthalmopathy. Study overall: Sampling of peripheral blood happened at initial diagnosis, prior to any treatment.

Amplification targeted TCR beta CDR3 regions from RNA transcripts. A set of HTBI primers served as the primers for a first-round RT-PCR of the TCR CDR3. One entry per CDR3 protein, called by TCRdb with MiXCR from the multiplex PCR reads. The sample gives 450,000 to 650,000 distinct CDR3 sequences, approximately 17% of which show up once; around 17% is in the top ten. Uncontrolled infection, other autoimmune disease, pregnancy or lactation barred patients from enrollment. V gave up 3 bases and J gave up 7 bases, with 6 bases separating them. The CDR3 is 12 amino acids. Per the germline V gene, CDR1 is MDHEN and CDR2 is SYDVKM.

The chain is built from TRBV28 and TRBJ1-4; D not resolved. Sequencing was carried out using blood. The receptor comes from a woman between 18 and 29 years old with Graves' ophthalmopathy. CDR3 nucleotides: TGTGCCAGCAGTTTGTGGGGTGAAAAACTGTTTTTT. It encodes CASSLWGEKLFF.